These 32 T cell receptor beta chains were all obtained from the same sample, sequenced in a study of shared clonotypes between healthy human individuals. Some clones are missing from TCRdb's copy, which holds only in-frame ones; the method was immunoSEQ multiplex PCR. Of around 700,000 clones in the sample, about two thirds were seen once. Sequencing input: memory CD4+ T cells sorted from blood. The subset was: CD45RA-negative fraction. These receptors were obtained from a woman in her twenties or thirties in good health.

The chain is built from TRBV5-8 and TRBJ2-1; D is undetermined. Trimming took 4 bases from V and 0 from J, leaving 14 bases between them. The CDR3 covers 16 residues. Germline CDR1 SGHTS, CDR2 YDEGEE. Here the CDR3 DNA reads TGTGCCAGCAGCGTCCGCCCGGATAGCTCCTACAATGAGCAGTTCTTC. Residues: CASSVRPDSSYNEQFF.

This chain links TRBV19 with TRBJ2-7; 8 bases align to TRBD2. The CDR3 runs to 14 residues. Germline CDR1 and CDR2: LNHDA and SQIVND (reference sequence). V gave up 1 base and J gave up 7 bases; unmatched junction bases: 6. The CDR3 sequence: CASSIAGRAWEQYF. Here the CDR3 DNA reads TGTGCCAGTAGTATAGCCGGGAGGGCCTGGGAGCAGTACTTC.

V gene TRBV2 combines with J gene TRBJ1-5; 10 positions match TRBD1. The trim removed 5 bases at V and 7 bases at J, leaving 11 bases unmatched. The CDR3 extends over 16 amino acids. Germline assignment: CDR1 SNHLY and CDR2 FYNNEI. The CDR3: CASSSRKGQGGQPQHF. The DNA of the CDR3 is TGTGCCAGCAGTAGCCGCAAAGGACAGGGGGGACAGCCCCAGCATTTT.

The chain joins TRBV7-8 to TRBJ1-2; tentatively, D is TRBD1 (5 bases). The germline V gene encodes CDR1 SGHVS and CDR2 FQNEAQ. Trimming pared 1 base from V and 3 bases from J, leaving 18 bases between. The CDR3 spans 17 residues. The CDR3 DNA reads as TGTGCCAGCAGCTTAGTGCCAGGGTGGTCGGGGGACTATGGCTACACCTTC. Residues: CASSLVPGWSGDYGYTF. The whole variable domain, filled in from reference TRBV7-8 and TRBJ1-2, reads GAGVSQSPRYKVAKRGQDVALRCDPISGHVSLFWYQQALGQGPEFLTYFQNEAQLDKSGLPSDRFFAERPEGSVSTLKIQRTQQEDSAVYLCASSLVPGWSGDYGYTFGSGTRLTVV.

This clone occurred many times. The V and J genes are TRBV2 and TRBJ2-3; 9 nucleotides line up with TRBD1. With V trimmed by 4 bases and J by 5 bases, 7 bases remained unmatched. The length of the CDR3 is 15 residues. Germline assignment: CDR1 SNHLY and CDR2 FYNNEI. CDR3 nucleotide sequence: TGTGCCAGCAGTGGGGAAGGACAGGGGCAAGATACGCAGTATTTT. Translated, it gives CASSGEGQGQDTQYF.

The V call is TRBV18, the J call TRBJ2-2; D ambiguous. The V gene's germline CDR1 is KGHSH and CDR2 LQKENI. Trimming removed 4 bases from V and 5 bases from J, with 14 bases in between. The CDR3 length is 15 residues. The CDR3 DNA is TGTGCCAGCTCACGAATCCCAGCCGGGACCGGGGAGCTGTTTTTT. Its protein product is CASSRIPAGTGELFF.

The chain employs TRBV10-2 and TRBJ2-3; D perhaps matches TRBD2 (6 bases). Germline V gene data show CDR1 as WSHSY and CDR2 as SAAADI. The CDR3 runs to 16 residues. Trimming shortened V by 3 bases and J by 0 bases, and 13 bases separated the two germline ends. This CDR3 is CASSEALGGSTDTQYF. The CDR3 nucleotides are TGCGCCAGCAGTGAAGCTTTGGGAGGTAGCACAGATACGCAGTATTTT.

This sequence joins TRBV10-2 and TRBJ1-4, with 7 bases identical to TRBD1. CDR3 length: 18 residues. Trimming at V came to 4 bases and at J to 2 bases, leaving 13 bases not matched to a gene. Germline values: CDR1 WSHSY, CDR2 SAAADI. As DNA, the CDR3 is TGCGCCAGCAGTGGCTCAGGGGGATTGATGCGGACTAATGAAAAACTGTTTTTT. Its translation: CASSGSGGLMRTNEKLFF.

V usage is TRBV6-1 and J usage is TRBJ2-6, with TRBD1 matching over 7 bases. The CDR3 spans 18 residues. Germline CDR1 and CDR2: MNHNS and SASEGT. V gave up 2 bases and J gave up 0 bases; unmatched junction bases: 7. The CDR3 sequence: CASSERGDSPSGANVLTF. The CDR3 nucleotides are TGTGCCAGCAGTGAAAGAGGGGACAGCCCCTCTGGGGCCAACGTCCTGACTTTC.

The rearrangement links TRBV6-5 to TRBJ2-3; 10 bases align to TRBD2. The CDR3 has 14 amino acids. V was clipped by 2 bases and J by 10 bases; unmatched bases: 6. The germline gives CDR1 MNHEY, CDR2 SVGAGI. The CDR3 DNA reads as TGTGCCAGCAGTTACCTGCAAGCGGGGGGGCCGCAGTATTTT. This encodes CASSYLQAGGPQYF.

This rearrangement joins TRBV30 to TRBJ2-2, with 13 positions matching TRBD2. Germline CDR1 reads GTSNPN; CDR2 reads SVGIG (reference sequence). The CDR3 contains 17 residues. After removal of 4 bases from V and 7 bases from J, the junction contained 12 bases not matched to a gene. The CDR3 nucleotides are TGTGCCTGGATGGGGGGGACTAGCGGGATTAAGAGCGGGGAGCTGTTTTTT. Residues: CAWMGGTSGIKSGELFF. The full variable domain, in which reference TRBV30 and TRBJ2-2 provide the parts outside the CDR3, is SQTIHQWPATLVQPVGSPLSLECTVEGTSNPNLYWYRQAAGRGLQLLFYSVGIGQISSEVPQNLSASRPQDRQFILSSKKLLLSDSGFYLCAWMGGTSGIKSGELFFGEGSRLTVL.

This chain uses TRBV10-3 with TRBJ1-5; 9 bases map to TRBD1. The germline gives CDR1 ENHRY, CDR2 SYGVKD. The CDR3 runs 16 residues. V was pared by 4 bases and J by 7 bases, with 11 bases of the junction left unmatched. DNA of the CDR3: TGTGCCATCAGTGGGGACAGGGTAAGTTCTCGGCAGCCCCAGCATTTT. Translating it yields CAISGDRVSSRQPQHF.

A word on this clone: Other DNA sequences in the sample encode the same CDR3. CDR3 in DNA: TGTGCCAGCAGGAGGACAGTCCAAGAGACCCAGTACTTC. Its translation is CASRRTVQETQYF. The chain has TRBV6-5 and TRBJ2-5; D is perhaps TRBD1 (6 bases). The V and J ends lost 6 bases and 1 base respectively, with 9 bases between them. The CDR3 consists of 13 residues. CDR1 and CDR2 from the germline V gene are MNHEY and SVGAGI.

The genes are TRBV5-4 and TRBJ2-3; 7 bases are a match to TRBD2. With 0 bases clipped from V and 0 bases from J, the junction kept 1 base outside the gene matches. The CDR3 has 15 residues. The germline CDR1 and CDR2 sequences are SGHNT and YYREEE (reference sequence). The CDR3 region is CASSLGGRSTDTQYF. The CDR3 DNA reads TGTGCCAGCAGCTTGGGCGGGAGAAGCACAGATACGCAGTATTTT.

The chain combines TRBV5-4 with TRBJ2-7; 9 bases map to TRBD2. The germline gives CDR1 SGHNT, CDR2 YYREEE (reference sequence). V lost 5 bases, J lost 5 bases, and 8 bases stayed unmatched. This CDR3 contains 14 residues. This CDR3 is CASSYGTSPHEQYF. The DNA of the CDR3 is TGTGCCAGCAGTTACGGGACTAGCCCCCACGAGCAGTACTTC.

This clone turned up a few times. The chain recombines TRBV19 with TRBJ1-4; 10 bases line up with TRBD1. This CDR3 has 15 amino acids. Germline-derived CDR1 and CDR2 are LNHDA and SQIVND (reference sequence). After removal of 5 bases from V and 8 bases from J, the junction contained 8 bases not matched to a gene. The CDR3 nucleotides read TGTGCCAGTAGTCATCCGGGACAGGGGAACGAAAAACTGTTTTTT. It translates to CASSHPGQGNEKLFF.

The DNA for the CDR3 is TGTGCCAGCTCACTTGACAGAGAGTATGGCTACACCTTC. It codes for CASSLDREYGYTF. V is TRBV2 and J is TRBJ1-2, with a tentative D call TRBD1 (5 bases). Germline loops: CDR1 SNHLY, CDR2 FYNNEI. The V and J ends lost 8 bases and 5 bases respectively, with 15 bases between them. CDR3 length equals 13 residues.

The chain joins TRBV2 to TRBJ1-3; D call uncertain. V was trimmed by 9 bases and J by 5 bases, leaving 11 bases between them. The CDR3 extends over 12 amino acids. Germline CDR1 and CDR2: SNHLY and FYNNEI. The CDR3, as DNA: TGTGCCAGGCGAGGTCCGAGAAACACCATATATTTT. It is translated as CARRGPRNTIYF.

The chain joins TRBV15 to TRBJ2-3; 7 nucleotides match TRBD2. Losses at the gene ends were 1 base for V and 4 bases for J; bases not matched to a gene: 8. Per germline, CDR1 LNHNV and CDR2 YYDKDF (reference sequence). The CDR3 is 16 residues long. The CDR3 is CATSRVGAGLADTQYF. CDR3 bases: TGTGCCACCAGCAGAGTAGGAGCGGGACTTGCAGATACGCAGTATTTT. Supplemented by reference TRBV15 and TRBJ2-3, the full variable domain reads DAMVIQNPRYQVTQFGKPVTLSCSQTLNHNVMYWYQQKSSQAPKLLFHYYDKDFNNEADTPDNFQSRRPNTSFCFLDIRSPGLGDTAMYLCATSRVGAGLADTQYFGPGTRLTVL.

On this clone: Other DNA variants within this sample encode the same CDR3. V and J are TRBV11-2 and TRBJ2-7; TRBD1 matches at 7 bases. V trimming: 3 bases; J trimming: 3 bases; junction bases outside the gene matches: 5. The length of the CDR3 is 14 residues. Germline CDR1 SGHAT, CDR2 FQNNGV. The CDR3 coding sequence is TGTGCCAGCAGCTTCCAACGGGACAGCTACGAGCAGTACTTC. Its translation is CASSFQRDSYEQYF. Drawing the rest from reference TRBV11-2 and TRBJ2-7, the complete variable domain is EAGVAQSPRYKIIEKRQSVAFWCNPISGHATLYWYQQILGQGPKLLIQFQNNGVVDDSQLPKDRFSAERLKGVDSTLKIQPAKLEDSAVYLCASSFQRDSYEQYFGPGTRLTVT.

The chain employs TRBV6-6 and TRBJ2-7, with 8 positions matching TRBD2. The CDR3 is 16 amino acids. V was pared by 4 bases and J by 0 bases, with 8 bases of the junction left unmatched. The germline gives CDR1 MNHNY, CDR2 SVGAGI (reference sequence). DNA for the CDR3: TGTGCCAGCAGTTCGGACCTAGCGGGTTACTCCTACGAGCAGTACTTC. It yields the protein CASSSDLAGYSYEQYF.

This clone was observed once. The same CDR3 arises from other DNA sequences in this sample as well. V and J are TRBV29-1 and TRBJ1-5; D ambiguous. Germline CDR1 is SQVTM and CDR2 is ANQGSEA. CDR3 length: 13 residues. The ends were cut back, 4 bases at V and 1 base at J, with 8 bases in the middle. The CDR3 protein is CSVARGSNQPQHF. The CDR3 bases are TGCAGCGTTGCCCGGGGAAGCAATCAGCCCCAGCATTTT.

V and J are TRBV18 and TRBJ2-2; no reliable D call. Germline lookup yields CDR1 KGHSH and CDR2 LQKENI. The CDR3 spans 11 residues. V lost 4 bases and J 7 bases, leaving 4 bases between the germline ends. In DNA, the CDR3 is TGTGCCAGCTCACAAGGCGGGGAGCTGTTTTTT. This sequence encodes CASSQGGELFF.

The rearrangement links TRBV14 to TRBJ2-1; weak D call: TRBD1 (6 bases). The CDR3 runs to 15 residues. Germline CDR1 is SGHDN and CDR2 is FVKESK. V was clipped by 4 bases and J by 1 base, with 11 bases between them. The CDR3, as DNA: TGTGCCAGCAGCCCACAGGGCCTATCCTACAATGAGCAGTTCTTC. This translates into CASSPQGLSYNEQFF.

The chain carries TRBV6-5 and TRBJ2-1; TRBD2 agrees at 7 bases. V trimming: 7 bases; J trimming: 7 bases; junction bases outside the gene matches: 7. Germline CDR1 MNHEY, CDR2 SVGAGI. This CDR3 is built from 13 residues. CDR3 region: CASKSGAGNEQFF. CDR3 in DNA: TGTGCCAGCAAGTCGGGAGCGGGGAATGAGCAGTTCTTC.

This CDR3 is CASSQGDMGGNTIYF. Written as DNA, the CDR3 is TGTGCCAGCAGCCAAGGGGATATGGGAGGAAACACCATATATTTT. The chain joins TRBV4-2 to TRBJ1-3; no clear D. Trimming took 1 base from V and 4 from J, leaving 11 bases between them. CDR1 LGHNA and CDR2 YNFKEQ come from the germline V gene. This CDR3 has 15 residues.

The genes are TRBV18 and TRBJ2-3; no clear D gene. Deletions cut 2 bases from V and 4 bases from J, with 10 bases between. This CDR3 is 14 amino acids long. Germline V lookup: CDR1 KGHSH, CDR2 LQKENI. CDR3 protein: CASSPGVEPDTQYF. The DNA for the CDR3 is TGTGCCAGCTCACCAGGGGTCGAACCAGATACGCAGTATTTT.

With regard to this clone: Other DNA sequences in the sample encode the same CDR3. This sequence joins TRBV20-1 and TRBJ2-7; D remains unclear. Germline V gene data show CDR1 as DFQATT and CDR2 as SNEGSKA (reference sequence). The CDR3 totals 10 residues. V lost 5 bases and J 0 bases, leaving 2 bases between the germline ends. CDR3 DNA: TGCAGTGCTCTCTCCTACGAGCAGTACTTC. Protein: CSALSYEQYF.

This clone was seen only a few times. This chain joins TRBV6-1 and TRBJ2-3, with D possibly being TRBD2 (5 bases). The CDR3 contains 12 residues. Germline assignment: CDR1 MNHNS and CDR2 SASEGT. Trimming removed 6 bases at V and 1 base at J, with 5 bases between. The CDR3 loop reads CASREGTDTQYF. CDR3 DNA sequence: TGTGCCAGCAGGGAGGGCACAGATACGCAGTATTTT.

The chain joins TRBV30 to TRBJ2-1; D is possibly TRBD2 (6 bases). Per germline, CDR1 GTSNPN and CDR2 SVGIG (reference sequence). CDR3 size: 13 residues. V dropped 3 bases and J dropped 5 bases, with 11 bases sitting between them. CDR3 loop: CAWRPGADNEQFF. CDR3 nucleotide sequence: TGTGCCTGGAGACCGGGAGCCGACAATGAGCAGTTCTTC.

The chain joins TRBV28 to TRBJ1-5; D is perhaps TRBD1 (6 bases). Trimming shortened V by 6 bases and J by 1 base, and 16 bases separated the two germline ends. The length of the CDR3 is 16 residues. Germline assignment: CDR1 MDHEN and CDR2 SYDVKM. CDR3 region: CASSPRGAGSNQPQHF. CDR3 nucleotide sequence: TGTGCCAGCAGCCCAAGGGGGGCAGGGAGCAATCAGCCCCAGCATTTT.

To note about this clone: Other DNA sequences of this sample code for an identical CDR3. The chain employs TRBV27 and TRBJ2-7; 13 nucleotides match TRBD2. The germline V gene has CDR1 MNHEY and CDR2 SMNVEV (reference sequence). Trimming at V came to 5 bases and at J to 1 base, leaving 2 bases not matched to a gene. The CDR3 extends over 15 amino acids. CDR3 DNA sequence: TGTGCCAGCAGTAGACTAGCGGGGGGTTCCTACGAGCAGTACTTC. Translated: CASSRLAGGSYEQYF.